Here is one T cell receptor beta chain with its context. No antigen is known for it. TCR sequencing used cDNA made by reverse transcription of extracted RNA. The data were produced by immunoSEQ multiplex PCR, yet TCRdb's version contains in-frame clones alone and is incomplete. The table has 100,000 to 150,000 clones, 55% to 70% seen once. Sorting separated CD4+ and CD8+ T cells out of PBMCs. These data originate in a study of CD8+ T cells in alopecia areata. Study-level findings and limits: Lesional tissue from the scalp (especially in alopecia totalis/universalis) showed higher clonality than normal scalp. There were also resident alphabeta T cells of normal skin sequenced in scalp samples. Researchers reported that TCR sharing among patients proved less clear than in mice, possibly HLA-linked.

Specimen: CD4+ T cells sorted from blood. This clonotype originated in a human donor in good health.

The CDR3 DNA reads TGTGCCAGCAGCTTTCTGAGCGGGGGGGCCAACAATGAGCAGTTCTTC. This codes for CASSFLSGGANNEQFF. This chain joins TRBV7-2 and TRBJ2-1, with 10 bases matching TRBD2. With V trimmed by 3 bases and J by 5 bases, 7 bases remained unmatched. The CDR3 runs to 16 residues. CDR1 is SGHTA and CDR2 is FQGNSA in the germline V gene.